These 9 T cell receptor beta chains were sequenced from one sample in a study of blood T cell repertoires in COVID-19. Assay: immunoSEQ multiplex PCR; the TCRdb copy retains only in-frame clones and omits some. The sample carries about 98,000 clones, over 70% recorded once. The sequenced material came from peripheral blood. Receptors were obtained from a woman aged 80 or over with acute or convalescent COVID-19.

The J gene is TRBJ1-5, the V gene TRBV7-8; TRBD1 might be the D (6 bases). V gave up 4 bases and J gave up 15 bases, with 19 bases separating them. CDR1 and CDR2 from the germline V gene are SGHVS and FQNEAQ. This CDR3 spans 13 amino acids. In DNA, the CDR3 is TGTGCCAGCAGCTCTTCAACAGGGACCGGTTCGCATTTT. This gives the protein CASSSSTGTGSHF.

This clone was seen more than once but under ten times. This chain links TRBV19 with TRBJ1-2; no reliable D call. Germline values: CDR1 LNHDA, CDR2 SQIVND (reference sequence). The CDR3 totals 14 residues. Deletions cut 5 bases from V and 1 base from J, with 11 bases between. This chain's CDR3 is CASSLSMSNYGYTF. The CDR3, as DNA: TGTGCCAGTAGTTTGTCCATGAGTAACTATGGCTACACCTTC. Full variable domain (outside the CDR3, taken from reference TRBV19 and TRBJ1-2): DGGITQSPKYLFRKEGQNVTLSCEQNLNHDAMYWYRQDPGQGLRLIYYSQIVNDFQKGDIAEGYSVSREKKESFPLTVTSAQKNPTAFYLCASSLSMSNYGYTFGSGTRLTVV.

The chain employs TRBV12-3 or TRBV12-4 and TRBJ2-5, with D possibly matching TRBD2 (5 bases). The CDR3 consists of 12 residues. Between the trimmed V and J ends, which lost 2 bases and 5 bases, there was a span of 6 bases. The CDR3 DNA reads as TGTGCCAGCAGTTTAAGAGGGGAGACCCAGTACTTC. Amino acid sequence: CASSLRGETQYF.

For the CDR3, the DNA is TGTGCCAGCAGCTTACCGTGGCAGGCCAAGGGGACGCAGTATTTT. Protein product: CASSLPWQAKGTQYF. The J gene is TRBJ2-3, the V gene TRBV7-6; D perhaps matches TRBD1 (5 bases). Trimming cost V 2 bases and J 9 bases, with 18 bases left between them. CDR3 length equals 15 residues. Germline CDR1 SGHVS, CDR2 FNYEAQ. Looking up the rest from reference TRBV7-6 and TRBJ2-3 gives the full variable domain: GAGVSQSPRYKVTKRGQDVALRCDPISGHVSLYWYRQALGQGPEFLTYFNYEAQQDKSGLPNDRFSAERPEGSISTLTIQRTEQRDSAMYRCASSLPWQAKGTQYFGPGTRLTVL.

The V and J genes are TRBV6-5 and TRBJ1-1; perhaps TRBD1 as D (5 bases). The CDR3 consists of 15 residues. CDR1 MNHEY and CDR2 SVGAGI come from the germline V gene. V dropped 0 bases and J dropped 10 bases, with 18 bases sitting between them. CDR3 residues: CASSYSSVGGEGAFF. Written as DNA, the CDR3 is TGTGCCAGCAGTTACTCGAGTGTTGGAGGGGAGGGAGCTTTCTTT.

CDR3 bases: TGTGCCACTATACTAGCCCCAATCTATTACGAGCAGTACGTC. Translated: CATILAPIYYEQYV. The genes are TRBV3-1 (or the pseudogene TRBV3-2) and TRBJ2-7; a weak D match, TRBD2 (6 bases). This CDR3 comprises 14 residues. V was pared by 10 bases and J by 4 bases, with 20 bases between. Germline CDR1 reads LGHDT; CDR2 reads YNNKEL (reference sequence).

The chain uses TRBV27 and TRBJ1-4; TRBD1 matches at 8 bases. Looked up from germline, CDR1 is MNHEY and CDR2 is SMNVEV (reference sequence). Germline trimming cut 9 bases from V and 6 bases from J; bases unmatched to any gene: 12. The CDR3 has 15 amino acids. The CDR3 DNA sequence: TGTGCCAGGGTGGTACGGGACAGGTCGTATGAAAAACTGTTTTTT. This encodes CARVVRDRSYEKLFF.

Only a few counts were recorded for this clone. V gene TRBV18 combines with J gene TRBJ2-5, with 12 nucleotides matching TRBD1. The CDR3 consists of 14 residues. With 6 bases clipped from V and 5 bases from J, the junction kept 4 bases outside the gene matches. CDR1 is KGHSH, CDR2 LQKENI, per germline. The CDR3 spells CASSGQGASETQYF. CDR3 nucleotide sequence: TGTGCCAGCTCGGGACAGGGGGCGTCTGAGACCCAGTACTTC.

The rearrangement uses TRBV2 and TRBJ2-3, with TRBD1 as a possible D gene (6 bases). Germline CDR1 reads SNHLY; CDR2 reads FYNNEI. Trimming shortened V by 6 bases and J by 5 bases, and 21 bases separated the two germline ends. The CDR3 is made up of 16 amino acids. CDR3 residues: CASRAEAGVVGDTQYF. The CDR3, as DNA: TGTGCCAGCAGAGCCGAAGCAGGGGTGGTGGGAGATACGCAGTATTTT.